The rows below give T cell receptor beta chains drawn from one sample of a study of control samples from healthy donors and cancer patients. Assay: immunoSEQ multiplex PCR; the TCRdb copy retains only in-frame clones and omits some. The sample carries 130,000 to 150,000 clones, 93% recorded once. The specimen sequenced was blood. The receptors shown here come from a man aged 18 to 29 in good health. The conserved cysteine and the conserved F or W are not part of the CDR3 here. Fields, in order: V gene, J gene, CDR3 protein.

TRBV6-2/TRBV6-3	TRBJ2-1	ASSLGDNEQF
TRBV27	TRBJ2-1	ASSLVGTRTNEQF
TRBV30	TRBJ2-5	AWSPLGETQY
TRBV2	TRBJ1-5	ASSDENQPQH
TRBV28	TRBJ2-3	ASSLFGSVYTDTQY
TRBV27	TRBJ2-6	ASRGIGTGFSGANVLT
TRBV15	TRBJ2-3	ATSRDRVSDTQY
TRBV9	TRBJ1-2	ASSGGGNYGYT
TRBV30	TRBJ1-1	AWSDRNTEAF
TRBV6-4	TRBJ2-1	ASSDGTGGDEQF
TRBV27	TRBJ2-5	ASSGLTGGIEGTQY
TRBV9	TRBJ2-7	ASSAAPGQGPPGEEQY
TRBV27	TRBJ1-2	ASSWGRDRGYT
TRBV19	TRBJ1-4	ASSIVRQVNEKLF
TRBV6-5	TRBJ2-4	ASASGGVGTIQY
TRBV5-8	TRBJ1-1	ASSLQGGTEAF
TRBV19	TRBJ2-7	ASSRGQGNSYEQY
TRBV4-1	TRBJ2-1	ASSSSAGTGGHEQF
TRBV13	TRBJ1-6	ASSFGASGNSPLH
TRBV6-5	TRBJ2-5	ASRPQGRETQY
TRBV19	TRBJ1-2	ASSIYLGVDGYT
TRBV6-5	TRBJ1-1	ASSYWTGAEDTEAF
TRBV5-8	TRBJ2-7	ASSLAWIEAYEQY
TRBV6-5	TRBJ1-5	ASSSDRAGGPQH
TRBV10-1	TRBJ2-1	ASSPGRELDEQF
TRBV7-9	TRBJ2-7	ASSTGPEDTDEQY
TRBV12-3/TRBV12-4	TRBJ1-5	ASSNGGGQPQH